These 14 T cell receptor beta chains were all obtained from the same sample, sequenced in a study of graft-versus-host responses after intestinal transplantation. The assay was immunoSEQ multiplex PCR, and TCRdb's table has in-frame clones only and misses some. Of some 100,000 clones listed, approximately 90% were seen once; the top ten hold about 0.062%. These receptors' targets are unknown. The starting material was unstimulated CD8+ T cells sorted from spleen or lymph node cells, obtained before transplant. The receptors were sampled from a human donor who was the organ donor for an intestinal transplant.

The chain combines TRBV14 with TRBJ1-1; no clear D gene. V lost 0 bases to trimming and J lost 6 bases, with 8 bases between them. The CDR3 spans 13 residues. Germline CDR1 and CDR2: SGHDN and FVKESK. CDR3 loop: CASSQDGSPEAFF. In DNA form, the CDR3 reads TGTGCCAGCAGCCAAGACGGGAGCCCTGAAGCTTTCTTT.

The rearrangement joins TRBV10-2 to TRBJ2-7; D possibly corresponds to TRBD1 (5 bases). V shed 10 bases and J shed 1 base, with 11 bases lying between them. Germline values: CDR1 WSHSY, CDR2 SAAADI. The CDR3 sequence is 12 residues long. The DNA for the CDR3 is TGCGCCACCTCGGACATTTCCTACGAGCAGTACTTC. It codes for CATSDISYEQYF.

The J gene is TRBJ1-1, the V gene TRBV13; 7 bases are a match to TRBD1. The CDR3 spans 12 residues. Germline V CDR1 and CDR2: PRHDT, FYEKMQ (reference sequence). Trimming removed 4 bases from V and 6 bases from J; junction bases left unmatched: 2. Written as DNA, the CDR3 is TGTGCCAGCAGCTCCACAGGGGCTGAAGCTTTCTTT. Residues: CASSSTGAEAFF.

The chain is built from TRBV7-9 and TRBJ2-6; D is perhaps TRBD1 (5 bases). Between the trimmed V and J ends, which lost 7 bases and 2 bases, there was a span of 12 bases. Per germline, CDR1 SEHNR and CDR2 FQNEAQ (reference sequence). The CDR3 is 15 amino acids. CDR3 region: CASTHLGAGANVLTF. CDR3 coding DNA: TGTGCCAGCACCCATTTAGGGGCTGGGGCCAACGTCCTGACTTTC.

This chain joins TRBV6-5 and TRBJ2-3, with D uncertain. Germline V gene sequence: CDR1 MNHEY, CDR2 SVGAGI. The CDR3 covers 14 residues. The V gene lost 0 bases and the J gene lost 1 base, with 5 bases spanning the gap. The CDR3 nucleotides are TGTGCCAGCAGTTACTCTCTTGGCACAGATACGCAGTATTTT. Its translation: CASSYSLGTDTQYF.

This clone was detected only a few times. V usage is TRBV6-6 and J usage is TRBJ1-1; TRBD1 agrees at 8 bases. The CDR3 is 14 residues long. Germline trimming cut 4 bases from V and 1 base from J; bases unmatched to any gene: 2. Germline V gene data show CDR1 as MNHNY and CDR2 as SVGAGI (reference sequence). The CDR3 sequence is CASSWTGRNTEAFF. The CDR3 DNA is TGTGCCAGCAGTTGGACAGGGAGGAACACTGAAGCTTTCTTT.

The V call is TRBV10-1, the J call TRBJ2-7; no clear D. V lost 2 bases and J lost 5, with 7 bases in between. This CDR3 contains 12 residues. Germline V gene data show CDR1 as WNHNN and CDR2 as SYGVQD (reference sequence). This CDR3 reads CASSENYNEQYF. The CDR3 region has the DNA TGCGCCAGCAGTGAGAACTACAACGAGCAGTACTTC.

The gene calls are TRBV5-1 and TRBJ2-1; 7 bases line up with TRBD2. This CDR3 spans 17 amino acids. Germline CDR1 is SGHRS and CDR2 is YFSETQ. The V and J ends lost 4 bases and 5 bases, in that order; junction bases with no gene match: 15. CDR3 DNA: TGCGCCAGCAGCCCCGGGTTCGCGGGAGACTTTAACAATGAGCAGTTCTTC. Amino acid sequence: CASSPGFAGDFNNEQFF.

The chain links TRBV2 to TRBJ1-1; D call uncertain. Between the trimmed V and J ends, which lost 7 bases and 0 bases, there was a span of 3 bases. Germline values: CDR1 SNHLY, CDR2 FYNNEI. This CDR3 comprises 11 residues. The CDR3 loop is CASTMNTEAFF. The CDR3 DNA is TGTGCCAGCACAATGAACACTGAAGCTTTCTTT.

This chain links TRBV7-9 with TRBJ2-5; tentatively, D is TRBD2 (7 bases). CDR3 size: 15 residues. V dropped 6 bases and J dropped 1 base, with 15 bases sitting between them. Germline CDR1 is SEHNR and CDR2 is FQNEAQ (reference sequence). Here the CDR3 reads CASSSTRGGQETQYF. Written as DNA, the CDR3 is TGTGCCAGCAGTTCTACTAGGGGGGGCCAAGAGACCCAGTACTTC.

The CDR3 spells CASNPSGIIEETQYF. The CDR3 nucleotides read TGTGCCAGCAATCCAAGCGGGATCATAGAAGAGACCCAGTACTTC. V and J are TRBV28 and TRBJ2-5; 7 nucleotides agree with TRBD2. The germline V gene encodes CDR1 MDHEN and CDR2 SYDVKM. J gave up 3 bases and V 7 bases, and 11 bases lay outside the gene matches. The CDR3 contains 15 residues.

The CDR3 bases are TGTGCCAGCTTAACTCTCGGGAACACTGAAGCTTTCTTT. Translated: CASLTLGNTEAFF. The chain carries TRBV28 and TRBJ1-1; D uncertain. The length of the CDR3 is 13 residues. V lost 8 bases to trimming and J lost 1 base, with 11 bases between them. Germline V gene sequence: CDR1 MDHEN, CDR2 SYDVKM.

This clone occurred once. The J gene is TRBJ2-5, the V gene TRBV28; possibly TRBD1 for D (6 bases). V lost 7 bases, J lost 2 bases, and 8 bases lay in between. Per the germline V gene, CDR1 is MDHEN and CDR2 is SYDVKM. CDR3 size: 12 residues. The chain's CDR3 is CASNGQQETQYF. CDR3 DNA: TGTGCCAGCAACGGACAGCAAGAGACCCAGTACTTC. Looking up the rest from reference TRBV28 and TRBJ2-5 gives the full variable domain: DVKVTQSSRYLVKRTGEKVFLECVQDMDHENMFWYRQDPGLGLRLIYFSYDVKMKEKGDIPEGYSVSREKKERFSLILESASTNQTSMYLCASNGQQETQYFGPGTRLLVL.

This chain uses TRBV15 with TRBJ2-5; perhaps TRBD1 as D (5 bases). CDR3 length: 13 residues. Germline V gives CDR1 LNHNV, CDR2 YYDKDF (reference sequence). Trimming stripped 6 bases from V and 0 bases from J, with 8 bases between. This CDR3 is CATSRRDQETQYF. The CDR3 DNA reads TGTGCCACCAGTCGCAGGGACCAAGAGACCCAGTACTTC.